This is a list of T cell receptor beta chains from one sample in a study of PD-1 blockade in classical Hodgkin lymphoma. Using immunoSEQ multiplex PCR, the repertoire was profiled, and TCRdb retains in-frame clones only, with some absent. This table has 35,000 or so clones, approximately 82% appearing once. Sequences were derived from peripheral blood mononuclear cells (PBMCs), sampled before the second cycle of nivolumab. The receptors here all came from a human donor with classical Hodgkin lymphoma. Each CDR3 is given with its conserved first and last residue. The D gene is left open where the match is weak. Only some rows state a clone size, as once, few, many or a class for expanded clones.

>13|TRBJ2-7|-|-|TRBV6-5
TGTGCCAGCACCACGGGGAGGGGGCGGGAGCAGTACTTC
CASTTGRGREQYF
>15|TRBJ2-1|-|-|TRBV7-9
TGTGCCAGCAGCCTCACAAAGGGGGGGTTCAATGAGCAGTTCTTC
CASSLTKGGFNEQFF
>14|TRBJ2-4|-|-|TRBV15
TGTGCCACCAGCAGAGATTGGACCAAAAACATTCAGTACTTC
CATSRDWTKNIQYF
>14|TRBJ2-3|-|-|TRBV5-8
TGTGCCAGCAGCTTGTACAGTAATACAGATACGCAGTATTTT
CASSLYSNTDTQYF
>14|TRBJ1-2|TRBD1|few|TRBV7-9
TGTGCCAGCAGCGAAACCCCAGGGGGCTATGGCTACACCTTC
CASSETPGGYGYTF
>15|TRBJ2-7|TRBD1|-|TRBV4-3
TGCGCCAGCAGCCAAGATACAGGGGGCTCCCTACAGCAGTACTTC
CASSQDTGGSLQQYF
>16|TRBJ1-3|-|-|TRBV27
TGTGCCAGCACCAGTTTGAGGGCCGGGGTCACGAACACCATATATTTT
CASTSLRAGVTNTIYF
>14|TRBJ1-2|-|-|TRBV5-1
TGCGCCAGCAGCGAAAACCTTGCGCGGGGTGGCTACACCTTC
CASSENLARGGYTF
>14|TRBJ1-1|TRBD1|-|TRBV7-6
TGTGCCAGCAGCCCACGGGACAGGGCCACTGAAGCTTTCTTT
CASSPRDRATEAFF
>13|TRBJ1-5|-|-|TRBV10-3
TGTGCCATCAGTGAGTCCGAAAATCAGCCCCAGCATTTT
CAISESENQPQHF
>15|TRBJ2-7|TRBD1|-|TRBV9
TGTGCCAGCAGCGTAGCCCCGGGACAGGGGTACGAGCAGTACTTC
CASSVAPGQGYEQYF
>14|TRBJ2-1|-|-|TRBV7-2
TGTGCCAGCAGCTCCCGCCGGGGCAGGGGTGAGCAGTTCTTC
CASSSRRGRGEQFF
>13|TRBJ1-5|-|-|TRBV2
TGTGCCAGCAGTGAAACCGGTGGGGCACGCCAGCATTTT
CASSETGGARQHF
>11|TRBJ2-6|-|-|TRBV12-5
TGTGCTACGTCTGGGGCCAACGTCCTGACTTTC
CATSGANVLTF
>15|TRBJ2-5|TRBD1|-|TRBV25-1
TGTGCCAGCACTCTTGCAGGGGGAGAGCAAGAGACCCAGTACTTC
CASTLAGGEQETQYF
>15|TRBJ2-3|TRBD2|-|TRBV9
TGTGCCAGCAGCGGACTAGCGGGGGCCTGGGATACGCAGTATTTT
CASSGLAGAWDTQYF
>13|TRBJ2-7|TRBD1|-|TRBV30
TGTGCCTGGATGGCCCCACAGGGGGACGAGCAGTACTTC
CAWMAPQGDEQYF
>14|TRBJ1-6|TRBD1|-|TRBV2
TGTGCCAGCTCCGTGGGGGACAGGGACTCACCCCTCCACTTT
CASSVGDRDSPLHF
>16|TRBJ2-7|TRBD2|-|TRBV5-4
TGTGCCAGCAGCTCGGAGCTTTCCTGGGGGGGGGACGAGCAGTACTTC
CASSSELSWGGDEQYF
>14|TRBJ1-2|TRBD1|few|TRBV5-1
TGCGCCAGCAGCGTGGACAGGGGTGGCTATGGCTACACCTTC
CASSVDRGGYGYTF
>13|TRBJ2-5|TRBD1|-|TRBV2
TGTGCCAGCAGTGAGGGACAGGGGAAGACCCAGTACTTC
CASSEGQGKTQYF
>13|TRBJ1-2|-|-|TRBV2
TGTGCCAGCAGTGTCGGCAGCAACTATGGCTACACCTTC
CASSVGSNYGYTF
>16|TRBJ2-4|-|-|TRBV7-2
TGTGCCAGCAGCCCCCGGAGGGGGGTGGCCAAAAACATTCAGTACTTC
CASSPRRGVAKNIQYF
>13|TRBJ1-5|-|-|TRBV27
TGTGCCAGCAGTTACAGGCGTGATCAGCCCCAGCATTTT
CASSYRRDQPQHF
>14|TRBJ1-1|-|-|TRBV13
TGTGCCAGCAGCTCACCTGGGGTTGGGGCTGAAGCTTTCTTT
CASSSPGVGAEAFF
>16|TRBJ2-6|-|-|TRBV10-3
TGTGCCATCAGTGTCGCACACCCATCTGGGGCCAACGTCCTGACTTTC
CAISVAHPSGANVLTF
>12|TRBJ1-3|-|-|TRBV2
TGTGCCAGCAGGACCACCCGAAACACCATATATTTT
CASRTTRNTIYF
>13|TRBJ1-2|TRBD1|many|TRBV23-1
TGCGCCAGCAGTCAAGAGGGGGCAAGGGGCTACACCTTC
CASSQEGARGYTF
>12|TRBJ2-2|-|few|TRBV12-5
TGTGCTAGTGGTTTGGTGGCCGGGGAGCTGTTTTTT
CASGLVAGELFF
>15|TRBJ1-3|TRBD1|-|TRBV4-3
TGCGCCAGCAGCCAAACACAGGGGGCTGGAAACACCATATATTTT
CASSQTQGAGNTIYF
>15|TRBJ2-5|TRBD2|-|TRBV7-9
TGTGCCAGCAGCCAAGTGGCGGGGGGACAAGAGACCCAGTACTTC
CASSQVAGGQETQYF
>12|TRBJ2-2|-|many|TRBV7-8
TGTGCCAGTTCCGGGTTCACCGGGGAGCTGTTTTTT
CASSGFTGELFF
>14|TRBJ2-1|TRBD2|-|TRBV11-2
TGTGCCAGCAGCTTGGGACTAGCCTACAATGAGCAGTTCTTC
CASSLGLAYNEQFF
>16|TRBJ2-7|TRBD2|-|TRBV7-2
TGTGCCAGCAGCTTAGGGCCAGCGGGGGGGCGCTACGAGCAGTACTTC
CASSLGPAGGRYEQYF
>15|TRBJ2-2|TRBD1|few|TRBV4-3
TGCGCCAGCAGCCTGGGACAGGGCGACACCGGGGAGCTGTTTTTT
CASSLGQGDTGELFF
>16|TRBJ2-7|-|-|TRBV27
TGTGCCAGCAGTCCTTGGCAGGGGGGCGATTTCATCGAGCAGTACTTC
CASSPWQGGDFIEQYF
>14|TRBJ1-4|-|-|TRBV5-8
TGTGCCAGCAGCTTCTGGGTGTTACATGAAAAACTGTTTTTT
CASSFWVLHEKLFF
>16|TRBJ1-3|-|-|TRBV7-9
TGTGCCAGCAGCTTAGCTGCAGGCCTAGGTGGAAACACCATATATTTT
CASSLAAGLGGNTIYF
>15|TRBJ2-1|TRBD2|-|TRBV6-5
TGTGCCAGCAGTACCGGGACTAGCGGGGGCAATGAGCAGTTCTTC
CASSTGTSGGNEQFF
>18|TRBJ1-5|-|-|TRBV25-1
TGTGCCAGCAGGTCCGTCGAGATTAGGCGCTTTAGCAATCAGCCCCAGCATTTT
CASRSVEIRRFSNQPQHF
>17|TRBJ2-2|-|-|TRBV4-1
TGCGCCAGCAGCCAAGATCTTTGGATAGCACGAACCGGGGAGCTGTTTTTT
CASSQDLWIARTGELFF
>14|TRBJ2-7|-|-|TRBV7-2
TGTGCCAGCAGCTTTCCGGGACGGATCTACGAGCAGTACTTC
CASSFPGRIYEQYF
>15|TRBJ1-3|-|-|TRBV6-1
TGTGCCAGCACGACAGCTGGGGACTCTGGAAACACCATATATTTT
CASTTAGDSGNTIYF
>13|TRBJ1-3|TRBD1|-|TRBV7-6
TGTGCCAGCAGTCAAATCAGGGGGAACACCATATATTTT
CASSQIRGNTIYF
>14|TRBJ2-1|-|-|TRBV19
TGTGCCAGTGTTGCACTAGGGCCCTACAATGAGCAGTTCTTC
CASVALGPYNEQFF
>15|TRBJ2-7|-|-|TRBV5-1
TGCGCCAGCAGCTTGCAGGGGTTTGGTAGAGACGAGCAGTACTTC
CASSLQGFGRDEQYF
>16|TRBJ2-7|-|-|TRBV4-3
TGCGCCAGCAGCCAAGGAAGCGGGACAGGATCCTACGAGCAGTACTTC
CASSQGSGTGSYEQYF
>13|TRBJ2-5|-|-|TRBV6-1
TGTGCCAGCAGTGAAGTTATTGGAGAGACCCAGTACTTC
CASSEVIGETQYF
>14|TRBJ2-7|-|-|TRBV7-9
TGTGCCAGCAGCTTAGGCGGTCCATCCTACGAGCAGTACTTC
CASSLGGPSYEQYF
>14|TRBJ2-7|-|-|TRBV5-1
TGCGCCAGCAGCTTAGGGACGGACCTCGACGAGCAGTACTTC
CASSLGTDLDEQYF
>16|TRBJ1-4|TRBD1|few|TRBV7-8
TGTGCCAGCAGCTTCGACCCGGGACAGGGCAGGGAAAAACTGTTTTTT
CASSFDPGQGREKLFF
>11|TRBJ2-7|-|few|TRBV7-9
TGTGCCAGCAGCTTTAGGAGCGAGCAGTACTTC
CASSFRSEQYF
>18|TRBJ2-2|-|-|TRBV5-6
TGTGCCAGCAGCTCGATTGGGGAGTCCAGTCGAAACACCGGGGAGCTGTTTTTT
CASSSIGESSRNTGELFF
>14|TRBJ1-5|-|-|TRBV7-9
TGTGCCAGCAGCCCGACGGGATACAATCAGCCCCAGCATTTT
CASSPTGYNQPQHF
>14|TRBJ2-1|-|-|TRBV6-1
TGTGCCAGCAGTGAATATCGCGTAGAGGATGAGCAGTTCTTC
CASSEYRVEDEQFF